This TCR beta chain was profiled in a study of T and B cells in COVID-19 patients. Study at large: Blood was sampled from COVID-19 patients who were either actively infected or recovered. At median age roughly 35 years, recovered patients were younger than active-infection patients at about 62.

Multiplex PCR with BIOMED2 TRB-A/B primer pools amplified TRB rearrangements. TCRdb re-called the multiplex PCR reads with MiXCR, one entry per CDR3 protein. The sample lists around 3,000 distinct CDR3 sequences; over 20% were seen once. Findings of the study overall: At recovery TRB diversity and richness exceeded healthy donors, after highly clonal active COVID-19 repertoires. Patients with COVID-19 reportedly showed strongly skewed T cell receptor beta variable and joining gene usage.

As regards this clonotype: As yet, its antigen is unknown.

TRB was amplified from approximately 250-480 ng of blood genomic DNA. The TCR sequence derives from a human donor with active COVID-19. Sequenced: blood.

The CDR3 DNA sequence: TGTGCCAGCAGCCCAGACGTCCAGGGGATGTATTCACCCCTCCACTTT. This codes for CASSPDVQGMYSPLHF. The chain is built from TRBV7-6 and TRBJ1-6, with TRBD1 as a possible D gene (6 bases). Trimming left V 5 bases short and J 8 bases short, with 19 bases between. Germline V gene lookup returns CDR1 SGHVS and CDR2 FNYEAQ. The CDR3 sequence is 16 residues long.